Here is one T cell receptor (beta chain) with its context. The CDR3 covers 13 residues. CDR1 LGHDT and CDR2 YNNKEL come from the germline V gene (reference sequence). V lost 2 bases, J lost 4 bases, and 8 bases lay in between. Participant-given clinical history determined each cohort assignment. Recovered Cohort 3 donors showed two negative PCRs, clearance, or symptom resolution. Data came from immunoSEQ multiplex PCR; TCRdb stores just in-frame clones and leaves some out. Of 150,000 to 200,000 clones in the sample, approximately 85% were seen once. The sample is drawn from a study of blood T cell repertoires in COVID-19. Across the whole study: T cells, B-cell-depleted T cells, or PBMCs provided the cDNA or gDNA that served as material.

The chain links TRBV3-1 (or the pseudogene TRBV3-2) to TRBJ1-1, with no clear D. Sequences were obtained from PBMCs or T cells enriched from blood (not recorded which). The TCR was taken from a man in his forties who had recovered from COVID-19. The CDR3 DNA sequence: TGTGCCAGCAGCCAACAGGTACGCACTGAAGCTTTCTTT. It is translated as CASSQQVRTEAFF.